A single sample is the source of the 9 T cell receptor beta chains below, sequenced in a study of identical twins. Using its own MiXCR run on the 5' RACE reads, TCRdb lists one record per CDR3 protein. The top ten hold approximately 0.89% of the sample, which has about 660,000 distinct CDR3 sequences, 8.5% to 9.5% seen once. These data were also reused for a study on yellow fever vaccine responses in identical twins.

The sample comprised PBMCs. The receptors shown here come from a woman aged 18-29 years in good health.

This clonotype was recorded a few times. V and J are TRBV5-6 and TRBJ2-7; 11 bases match TRBD2. From germline, CDR1 is SGHDT and CDR2 YYEEEE. The junction had 6 bases not matched to a gene; V was cut back by 4 bases and J by 3 bases. There are 15 residues in the CDR3. CDR3 residues: CASSGGLAADYEQYF. As DNA, the CDR3 is TGTGCCAGCAGCGGGGGACTAGCGGCAGACTACGAGCAGTACTTC.

The V and J genes are TRBV6-1 and TRBJ2-1; 10 bases map to TRBD2. With 7 bases clipped from V and 0 bases from J, the junction kept 6 bases outside the gene matches. CDR1 is MNHNS, CDR2 SASEGT, per germline. This CDR3 spans 16 amino acids. Written as DNA, the CDR3 is TGTGCCAGCATCACGAGCGGGGGGGTCTCCTACAATGAGCAGTTCTTC. It encodes CASITSGGVSYNEQFF.

The gene calls are TRBV19 and TRBJ2-5; D is tentatively TRBD1 or TRBD2 (5 bases each). Germline V gene lookup returns CDR1 LNHDA and CDR2 SQIVND (reference sequence). The CDR3 runs 14 residues. The ends were cut back, 5 bases at V and 5 bases at J, with 15 bases in the middle. The CDR3 nucleotides are TGTGCCAGTAGTTCCGGGACGGCCGGGGAGACCCAGTACTTC. It encodes CASSSGTAGETQYF.

The chain joins TRBV24-1 to TRBJ2-2, with D maybe TRBD1 (6 bases). The V end lost 3 bases, the J end lost 4 bases, and 11 bases lay between the germline ends. The CDR3 is 15 residues long. CDR1 is KGHDR, CDR2 SFDVKD, per germline. CDR3 in amino acids: CATSDPMDSTGELFF. The CDR3 DNA follows: TGTGCCACCAGTGATCCTATGGACAGCACCGGGGAGCTGTTTTTT.

There are many counts of this clonotype. This chain connects TRBV12-3 or TRBV12-4 to TRBJ2-1; TRBD2 might be the D (6 bases). V was shortened by 5 bases and J by 3 bases, with 8 bases between the two germline ends. The CDR3 is made up of 13 amino acids. CDR3 DNA sequence: TGTGCCAGCAGTATGGGACTCTACAATGAGCAGTTCTTC. This encodes CASSMGLYNEQFF.

This clonotype was seen a few times. The rearrangement joins TRBV29-1 to TRBJ2-5; D is uncertain. The CDR3 runs 14 residues. The germline CDR1 and CDR2 sequences are SQVTM and ANQGSEA. The V and J ends lost 4 bases and 5 bases respectively, with 17 bases between them. The CDR3 nucleotides read TGCAGCGTTGCAGGTTTTCTGGGCCAGGAGACCCAGTACTTC. Its protein is CSVAGFLGQETQYF. Supplemented by reference TRBV29-1 and TRBJ2-5, the full variable domain reads SAVISQKPSRDICQRGTSLTIQCQVDSQVTMMFWYRQQPGQSLTLIATANQGSEATYESGFVIDKFPISRPNLTFSTLTVSNMSPEDSSIYLCSVAGFLGQETQYFGPGTRLLVL.

This chain links TRBV28 with TRBJ2-6; D gene uncertain. This CDR3 region has 15 residues. V was clipped by 3 bases and J by 2 bases, with 8 bases between them. Germline V gene sequence: CDR1 MDHEN, CDR2 SYDVKM. The CDR3 sequence: CASSFSRPGANVLTF. The CDR3 DNA reads TGTGCCAGCAGTTTTTCCCGCCCTGGGGCCAACGTCCTGACTTTC.

This chain uses TRBV18 with TRBJ2-5, with 12 bases matching TRBD1. CDR1 is KGHSH, CDR2 LQKENI, per germline. This CDR3 region has 19 residues. J gave up 2 bases and V 2 bases, and 12 bases lay outside the gene matches. CDR3 residues: CASSPLPRGTGGKQETQYF. For the CDR3, the DNA is TGTGCCAGCTCACCATTGCCGCGAGGGACAGGGGGCAAACAAGAGACCCAGTACTTC.

This clonotype has only a few counts. The chain recombines TRBV27 with TRBJ2-7, with D perhaps matching TRBD2 (5 bases). V was trimmed by 4 bases and J by 0 bases, leaving 10 bases between them. Per germline, CDR1 MNHEY and CDR2 SMNVEV (reference sequence). The length of the CDR3 is 14 residues. Here the CDR3 DNA reads TGTGCCAGCAGTTCGCTAGCAAGCTCCTACGAGCAGTACTTC. Protein sequence: CASSSLASSYEQYF.